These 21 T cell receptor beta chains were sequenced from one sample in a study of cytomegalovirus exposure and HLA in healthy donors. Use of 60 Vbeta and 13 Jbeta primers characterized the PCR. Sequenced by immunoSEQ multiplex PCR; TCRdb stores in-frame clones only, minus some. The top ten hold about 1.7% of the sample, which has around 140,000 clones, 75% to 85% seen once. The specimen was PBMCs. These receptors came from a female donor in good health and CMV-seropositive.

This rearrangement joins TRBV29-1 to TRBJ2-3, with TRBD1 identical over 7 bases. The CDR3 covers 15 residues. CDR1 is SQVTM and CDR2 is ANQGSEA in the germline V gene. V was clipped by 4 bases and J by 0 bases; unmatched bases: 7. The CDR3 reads CSVVSTGASTDTQYF. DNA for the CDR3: TGCAGCGTTGTTTCAACAGGGGCCAGCACAGATACGCAGTATTTT.

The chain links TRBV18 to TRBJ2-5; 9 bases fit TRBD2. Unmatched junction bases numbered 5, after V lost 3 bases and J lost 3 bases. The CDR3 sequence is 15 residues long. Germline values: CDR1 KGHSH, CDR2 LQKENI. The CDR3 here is CASSPALAGEETQYF. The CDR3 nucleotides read TGTGCCAGCTCACCGGCACTAGCGGGCGAAGAGACCCAGTACTTC. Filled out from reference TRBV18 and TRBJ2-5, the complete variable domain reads NAGVMQNPRHLVRRRGQEARLRCSPMKGHSHVYWYRQLPEEGLKFMVYLQKENIIDESGMPKERFSAEFPKEGPSILRIQQVVRGDSAAYFCASSPALAGEETQYFGPGTRLLVL.

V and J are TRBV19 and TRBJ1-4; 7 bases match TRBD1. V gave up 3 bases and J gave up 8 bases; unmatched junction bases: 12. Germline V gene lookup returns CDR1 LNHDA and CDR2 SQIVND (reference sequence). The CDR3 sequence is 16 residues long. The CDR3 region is CASSITRGIRQEKLFF. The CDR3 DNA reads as TGTGCCAGTAGTATTACCAGGGGGATCAGGCAAGAAAAACTGTTTTTT.

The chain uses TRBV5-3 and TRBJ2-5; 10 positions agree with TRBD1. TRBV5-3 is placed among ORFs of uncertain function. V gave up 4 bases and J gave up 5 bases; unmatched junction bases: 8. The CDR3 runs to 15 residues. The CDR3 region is CARSRRQGAVETQYF. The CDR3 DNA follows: TGTGCCAGAAGCAGGCGACAGGGGGCGGTTGAGACCCAGTACTTC.

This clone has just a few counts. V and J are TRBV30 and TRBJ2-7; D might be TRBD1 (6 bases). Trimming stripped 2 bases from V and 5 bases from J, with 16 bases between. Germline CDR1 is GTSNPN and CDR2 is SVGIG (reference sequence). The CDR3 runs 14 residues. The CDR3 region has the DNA TGTGCCTGGAGTAGGGGGAGTAGGAACCACGAGCAGTACTTC. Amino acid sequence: CAWSRGSRNHEQYF.

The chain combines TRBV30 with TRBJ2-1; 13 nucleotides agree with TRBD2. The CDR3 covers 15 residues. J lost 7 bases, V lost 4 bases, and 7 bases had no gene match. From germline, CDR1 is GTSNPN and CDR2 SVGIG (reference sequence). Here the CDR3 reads CAWNGRTSGSNEQFF. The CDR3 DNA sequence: TGTGCCTGGAATGGGAGGACTAGCGGGAGTAATGAGCAGTTCTTC.

The CDR3 loop is CAWSVRREPYEQYF. The CDR3 coding sequence is TGTGCCTGGAGTGTACGTCGAGAACCCTACGAGCAGTACTTC. The chain uses TRBV30 and TRBJ2-7; the D is unclear. V was cut by 0 bases and J by 2 bases, with 11 bases left in between. The V gene's germline CDR1 is GTSNPN and CDR2 SVGIG (reference sequence). This CDR3 spans 14 amino acids.

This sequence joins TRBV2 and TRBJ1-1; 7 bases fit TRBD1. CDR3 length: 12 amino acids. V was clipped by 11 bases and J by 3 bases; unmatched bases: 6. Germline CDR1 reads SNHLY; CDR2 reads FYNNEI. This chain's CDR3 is CAGGTVHTEAFF. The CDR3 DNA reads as TGTGCCGGAGGGACAGTTCACACTGAAGCTTTCTTT. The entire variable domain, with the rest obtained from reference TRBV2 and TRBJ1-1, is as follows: EPEVTQTPSHQVTQMGQEVILRCVPISNHLYFYWYRQILGQKVEFLVSFYNNEISEKSEIFDDQFSVERPDGSNFTLKIRSTKLEDSAMYFCAGGTVHTEAFFGQGTRLTVV.

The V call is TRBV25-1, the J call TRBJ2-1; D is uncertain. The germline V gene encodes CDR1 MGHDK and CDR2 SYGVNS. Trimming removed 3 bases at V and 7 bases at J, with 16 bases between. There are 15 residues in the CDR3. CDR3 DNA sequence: TGTGCCAGCAGTGATTCGTTTTGGAGTCGAAATGAGCAGTTCTTC. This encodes CASSDSFWSRNEQFF.

Here the CDR3 DNA reads TGTGCCAGCAGCGTAGGGACTTCTAGCACAGATACGCAGTATTTT. As protein: CASSVGTSSTDTQYF. V usage is TRBV9 and J usage is TRBJ2-3; D is perhaps TRBD2 (5 bases). V lost 0 bases and J 0 bases, leaving 8 bases between the germline ends. This CDR3 is 15 amino acids long. Germline-derived CDR1 and CDR2 are SGDLS and YYNGEE.

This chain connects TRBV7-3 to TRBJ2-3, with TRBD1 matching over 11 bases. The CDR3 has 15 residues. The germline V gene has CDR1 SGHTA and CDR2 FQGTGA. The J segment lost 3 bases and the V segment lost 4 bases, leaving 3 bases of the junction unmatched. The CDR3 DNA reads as TGTGCCAGCAGCTCGGGGGACAGGGGGACAGATACGCAGTATTTT. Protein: CASSSGDRGTDTQYF.

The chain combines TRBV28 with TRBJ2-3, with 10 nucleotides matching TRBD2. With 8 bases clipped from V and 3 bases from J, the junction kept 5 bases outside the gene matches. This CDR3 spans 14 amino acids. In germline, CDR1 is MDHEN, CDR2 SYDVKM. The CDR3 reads CASRSGRATDTQYF. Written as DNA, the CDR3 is TGTGCCAGCCGAAGCGGGAGGGCGACAGATACGCAGTATTTT.

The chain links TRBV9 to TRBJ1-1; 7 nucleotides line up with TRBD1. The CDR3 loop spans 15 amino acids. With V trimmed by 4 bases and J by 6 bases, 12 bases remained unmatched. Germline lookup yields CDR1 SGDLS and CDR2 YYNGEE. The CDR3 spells CASSHTIQTGPEAFF. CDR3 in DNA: TGTGCCAGCAGCCATACTATACAGACAGGGCCTGAAGCTTTCTTT.

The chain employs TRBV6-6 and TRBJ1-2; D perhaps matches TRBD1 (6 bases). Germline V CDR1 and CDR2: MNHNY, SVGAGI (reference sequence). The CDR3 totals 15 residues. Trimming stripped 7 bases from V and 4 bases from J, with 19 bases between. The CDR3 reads CASTDRGGRSYGYTF. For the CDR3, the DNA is TGTGCCAGCACCGACCGGGGGGGCAGAAGCTATGGCTACACCTTC.

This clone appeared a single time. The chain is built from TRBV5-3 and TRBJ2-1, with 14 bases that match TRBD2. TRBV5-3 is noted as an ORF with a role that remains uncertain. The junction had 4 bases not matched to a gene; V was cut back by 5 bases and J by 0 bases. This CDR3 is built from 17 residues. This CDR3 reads CARRLGTSGSSYNEQFF. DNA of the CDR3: TGTGCCAGAAGACTCGGGACTAGCGGGAGCTCCTACAATGAGCAGTTCTTC.

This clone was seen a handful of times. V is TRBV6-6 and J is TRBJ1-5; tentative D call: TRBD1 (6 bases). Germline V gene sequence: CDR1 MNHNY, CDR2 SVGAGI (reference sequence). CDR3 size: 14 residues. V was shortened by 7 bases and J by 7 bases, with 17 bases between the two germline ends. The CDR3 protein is CASNGRGGGQPQHF. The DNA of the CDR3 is TGTGCCAGCAACGGCAGGGGTGGGGGCCAGCCCCAGCATTTT.

The DNA of the CDR3 is TGTGCCAGCAGCGAACTGAACACCGGGGAGCTGTTTTTT. It yields the protein CASSELNTGELFF. The rearrangement uses TRBV9 and TRBJ2-2; no firm D call. V lost 3 bases to trimming and J lost 1 base, with 4 bases between them. Per the germline V gene, CDR1 is SGDLS and CDR2 is YYNGEE. There are 13 residues in the CDR3.

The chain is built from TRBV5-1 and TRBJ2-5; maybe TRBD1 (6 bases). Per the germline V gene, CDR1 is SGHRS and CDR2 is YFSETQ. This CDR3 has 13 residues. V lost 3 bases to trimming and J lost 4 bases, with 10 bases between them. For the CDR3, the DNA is TGCGCCAGCAGCTATGGCAGGGGAGAGACCCAGTACTTC. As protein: CASSYGRGETQYF.

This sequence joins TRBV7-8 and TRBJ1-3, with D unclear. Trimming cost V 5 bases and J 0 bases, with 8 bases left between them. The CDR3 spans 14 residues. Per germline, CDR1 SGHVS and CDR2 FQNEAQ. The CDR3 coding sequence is TGTGCCAGCAGCAACAGTGGCTCTGGAAACACCATATATTTT. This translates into CASSNSGSGNTIYF.

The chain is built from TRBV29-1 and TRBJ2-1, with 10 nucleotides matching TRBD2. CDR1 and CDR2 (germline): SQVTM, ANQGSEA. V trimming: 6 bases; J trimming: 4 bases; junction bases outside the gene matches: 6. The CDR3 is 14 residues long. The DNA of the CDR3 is TGCAGCGTCGGGACTAGCGAGAAGTACAATGAGCAGTTCTTC. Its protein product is CSVGTSEKYNEQFF.

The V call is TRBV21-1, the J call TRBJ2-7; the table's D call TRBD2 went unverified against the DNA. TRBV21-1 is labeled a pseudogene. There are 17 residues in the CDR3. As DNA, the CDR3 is TGTGCCAGCAATGGGATGGGTATAGCGGGAGAGTGGTTTCAGCAGTACTTC. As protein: CASNGMGIAGEWFQQYF.